The 23 T cell receptor beta chains below all came from one sample that was sequenced in a study of T cell clonality in common variable immunodeficiency. Data came from immunoSEQ multiplex PCR; TCRdb stores just in-frame clones and leaves some out. This sample comprises some 32,000 clones, none seen once only. Sequenced material: peripheral blood mononuclear cells. The source is a person aged 18-69 years in good health.

This clone was counted many times. Sequencing ends 3 residues short of the CDR3 end; the germline J gene provides the rest. The V gene is TRBV20-1, the J gene TRBJ2-7; a weak D match, TRBD1 (6 bases). Germline loops: CDR1 DFQATT, CDR2 SNEGSKA (reference sequence). This CDR3 comprises 11 residues. Trimming left V 7 bases short and J 3 bases short, with 10 bases between. The CDR3 sequence is CSVQTGYEQYF. The sequenced part of the CDR3 DNA is TGCAGTGTCCAGACAGGCTACGAG.

This clone was picked up many times. The sequence runs out 3 residues before the end of the CDR3; the remainder is reconstructed from the germline J gene. The chain combines TRBV18 with TRBJ2-7, with D unclear. CDR3 length: 14 residues. V gave up 0 bases and J gave up 1 base, with 7 bases separating them. CDR1 is KGHSH, CDR2 LQKENI, per germline. This CDR3 reads CASSPPDRSYEQYF. Incomplete CDR3 DNA: TGTGCCAGCTCACCACCTGATAGATCCTACGAG.

This clone was seen repeatedly, ten times or more. The sequence runs out 3 residues before the end of the CDR3; the remainder is reconstructed from the germline J gene. The chain is built from TRBV20-1 and TRBJ2-3; TRBD2 agrees at 12 bases. With 8 bases clipped from V and 3 bases from J, the junction kept 12 bases outside the gene matches. The germline V gene has CDR1 DFQATT and CDR2 SNEGSKA (reference sequence). This CDR3 spans 16 amino acids. CDR3 protein: CSLSPSGRERTDTQYF. Incomplete CDR3 DNA: TGCAGTCTCTCGCCTAGCGGGAGGGAGCGGACAGATACG.

This clone was seen at least ten times. The read falls 3 residues short of the CDR3 end, and the missing part is taken from the germline J gene. The genes are TRBV19 and TRBJ2-1; possibly TRBD2 for D (7 bases). CDR3 size: 14 residues. Germline CDR1 and CDR2: LNHDA and SQIVND (reference sequence). The V and J ends lost 7 bases and 8 bases respectively, with 18 bases between them. CDR3 in amino acids: CASTRGAVLDEQFF. CDR3 bases read: TGTGCCAGTACCCGGGGGGCAGTACTTGATGAG.

This clone has ten or more counts. The CDR3 bases that were read are TGCAGTGCTAGATCTAAGGGACACGTTAACTACGAG. Its translation is CSARSKGHVNYE. The complete CDR3 reads CSARSKGHVNYEQYF. The chain uses TRBV20-1 and TRBJ2-7; D is perhaps TRBD1 (6 bases). The missing CDR3 end, 3 residues past where the read stops, is filled in from the germline J gene. CDR1 is DFQATT and CDR2 is SNEGSKA in the germline V gene (reference sequence). With 2 bases removed from V and 3 bases from J, the gap between germline ends came to 17 bases. The CDR3 is 15 amino acids.

With regard to this clone: The read finishes 3 residues shy of the CDR3 end, and the germline J gene is used to complete it. This chain uses TRBV7-9 with TRBJ2-4, with 8 nucleotides matching TRBD1. The germline V gene has CDR1 SEHNR and CDR2 FQNEAQ (reference sequence). The CDR3 covers 15 residues. The CDR3 sequence is CASSLGQGALLSQYF. The part of the CDR3 DNA that was read is TGTGCCAGCAGCTTAGGGCAGGGGGCCCTGTTGTCT.

In this sample, this clone turned up many times. Read sequence stops 3 residues before the CDR3 end, and the germline J gene provides the missing end. The chain employs TRBV4-2 and TRBJ2-3; 8 bases align to TRBD2. CDR3 size: 17 residues. The V and J ends lost 1 base and 2 bases, in that order; junction bases with no gene match: 8. Germline CDR1 reads LGHNA; CDR2 reads YNFKEQ. CDR3 sequence reads: CASSQAPGLGTTDTQYF. The CDR3 bases that were read are TGTGCCAGCAGCCAAGCCCCGGGACTAGGGACCACAGATACG.

This clone was seen many times. The read comes to an end 3 residues before the CDR3 does, leaving the germline J gene to fill in the end. The J gene is TRBJ2-4, the V gene TRBV30, with D unresolved. This CDR3 comprises 12 residues. Germline-derived CDR1 and CDR2 are GTSNPN and SVGIG (reference sequence). The CDR3 spells CAWSVPGLDQYF. The covered CDR3 bases are TGTGCCTGGAGTGTACCCGGGTTAGAT.

The table lists this clone with many counts. The read ends 3 residues shy of where the CDR3 ends; the end is completed using the germline J gene. V usage is TRBV19 and J usage is TRBJ1-1, with TRBD1 identical over 10 bases. CDR3 size: 14 residues. CDR1 LNHDA and CDR2 SQIVND come from the germline V gene (reference sequence). J lost 4 bases, V lost 4 bases, and 3 bases had no gene match. Here the CDR3 reads CASSTTGGGTEAFF. Incomplete CDR3 DNA: TGTGCCAGTAGTACGACAGGGGGCGGCACTGAA.

A note on this clone: The read ends 3 residues before the CDR3 terminus; that terminus is restored from the germline J gene. The chain is built from TRBV30 and TRBJ2-3; 7 bases line up with TRBD1. Germline V gives CDR1 GTSNPN, CDR2 SVGIG (reference sequence). The CDR3 is 14 amino acids. This CDR3 is CAWTMAGGWETQYF. The CDR3 DNA, read in part, is TGTGCCTGGACTATGGCAGGGGGTTGGGAGACG.

This clone was recorded many times. The chain's CDR3 is CASHTGGLENEQFF. The CDR3 DNA, read in part, is TGTGCCAGTCACACAGGGGGTTTAGAGAATGAG. The rearrangement joins TRBV2 to TRBJ2-1; 8 bases are shared with TRBD1. The read finishes 3 residues shy of the CDR3 end, and the germline J gene is used to complete it. Trimming at V came to 9 bases and at J to 7 bases, leaving 11 bases not matched to a gene. The germline V gene encodes CDR1 SNHLY and CDR2 FYNNEI. The CDR3 is 14 residues long.

This clone appeared a few times. The CDR3 end is not reached by the read, which stops 3 residues before it; the germline J gene fills it in. V usage is TRBV5-5 and J usage is TRBJ2-1; 8 bases align to TRBD2. With 1 base clipped from V and 8 bases from J, the junction kept 8 bases outside the gene matches. The CDR3 totals 15 residues. CDR1 SGHKS and CDR2 YYEKEE come from the germline V gene (reference sequence). CDR3 DNA (partial): TGTGCCAGCAGCTTGCCAGCGGGAGAGCTAGATGAG. Translation: CASSLPAGELDE. The full CDR3 protein reads CASSLPAGELDEQFF. The full variable domain, its missing parts supplied by reference TRBV5-5 and TRBJ2-1, is DAGVTQSPTHLIKTRGQQVTLRCSPISGHKSVSWYQQVLGQGPQFIFQYYEKEERGRGNFPDRFSARQFPNYSSELNVNALLLGDSALYLCASSLPAGELDEQFFGPGTRLTVL.

Note on this clone: Sequencing ends 3 residues short of the CDR3 end; the germline J gene provides the rest. The sample carries other DNA sequences with the same CDR3. The chain joins TRBV19 to TRBJ1-1; TRBD1 matches 7 bases. The CDR3 covers 14 residues. Trimming removed 6 bases from V and 2 bases from J; junction bases left unmatched: 6. Germline-derived CDR1 and CDR2 are LNHDA and SQIVND (reference sequence). The part of the CDR3 DNA that was read is TGTGCCAGTAGCGCGGACAGGACTAACACTGAA. This gives the protein CASSADRTNTE. The CDR3 as a whole reads CASSADRTNTEAFF. The full variable domain, rest sourced from reference TRBV19 and TRBJ1-1, is DGGITQSPKYLFRKEGQNVTLSCEQNLNHDAMYWYRQDPGQGLRLIYYSQIVNDFQKGDIAEGYSVSREKKESFPLTVTSAQKNPTAFYLCASSADRTNTEAFFGQGTRLTVV.

This clone was found a few times. CDR3 sequence reads: CAWSGRLAGEVETQYF. CDR3 DNA, as far as it was read: TGTGCCTGGAGTGGGAGACTAGCGGGAGAGGTAGAGACG. J is TRBJ2-3 and V is TRBV30; 12 positions agree with TRBD2. The read terminates 3 residues before the CDR3 end, so the remaining end is supplied by the germline J gene. The length of the CDR3 is 16 residues. Germline V gene sequence: CDR1 GTSNPN, CDR2 SVGIG (reference sequence).

Worth noting for this clone: The missing CDR3 end, 3 residues past where the read stops, is filled in from the germline J gene. The chain links TRBV20-1 to TRBJ2-1; 13 nucleotides agree with TRBD2. The CDR3 spans 15 residues. V was pared by 4 bases and J by 8 bases, with 8 bases of the junction left unmatched. The germline V gene encodes CDR1 DFQATT and CDR2 SNEGSKA (reference sequence). Incomplete CDR3 DNA: TGCAGTGCTACCCAACTAGCGGGAGGGCCCGATGAG. It yields the protein CSATQLAGGPDE. The complete CDR3 sequence is CSATQLAGGPDEQFF.

This clone was recorded many times. The read terminates 3 residues before the CDR3 end, so the remaining end is supplied by the germline J gene. The chain recombines TRBV10-1 with TRBJ2-1, with 7 positions matching TRBD1. Germline V gene data show CDR1 as WNHNN and CDR2 as SYGVQD (reference sequence). The CDR3 extends over 13 amino acids. With 5 bases clipped from V and 9 bases from J, the junction kept 7 bases outside the gene matches. The sequenced part of the CDR3 DNA is TGCGCCAGCAGTCGACAGGGTGTGGGTGAG. The encoded protein is CASSRQGVGE. The complete CDR3 sequence is CASSRQGVGEQFF.

The sample holds many counts of this clone. The read terminates 3 residues before the CDR3 end, so the remaining end is supplied by the germline J gene. This chain uses TRBV10-3 with TRBJ2-3, with D uncertain. The germline V gene encodes CDR1 ENHRY and CDR2 SYGVKD. V gave up 4 bases and J gave up 1 base, with 9 bases separating them. This CDR3 region has 14 residues. CDR3 in amino acids: CAISVYEGTDTQYF. CDR3 bases read: TGTGCCATCAGTGTTTATGAGGGCACAGATACG.

This clone has a count of ten or more. The read gets to within 3 residues of the CDR3 end, and the germline J gene fills in the rest. This rearrangement joins TRBV30 to TRBJ1-2, with 7 nucleotides matching TRBD1. Germline assignment: CDR1 GTSNPN and CDR2 SVGIG (reference sequence). V dropped 2 bases and J dropped 3; count of bases not matched to a gene: 3. The CDR3 is 13 residues long. The CDR3 loop reads CAWSFGTDYGYTF. Incomplete CDR3 DNA: TGTGCCTGGAGTTTTGGGACAGACTATGGC.

Comment on this clone: The CDR3 extends 3 residues past the end of the read, so its final part is completed from the germline J gene. This chain links TRBV5-1 with TRBJ2-7; D is possibly TRBD1 or TRBD2 (5 bases each). The CDR3 totals 15 residues. Germline V gives CDR1 SGHRS, CDR2 YFSETQ. With 3 bases removed from V and 2 bases from J, the gap between germline ends came to 15 bases. The CDR3 bases that were read are TGCGCCAGCAGCTCGGACGCGAGGGGTCCCTACGAG. Protein product: CASSSDARGPYE. The full-length CDR3 reads as CASSSDARGPYEQYF. Together with reference TRBV5-1 and TRBJ2-7, the CDR3 gives the full variable domain: KAGVTQTPRYLIKTRGQQVTLSCSPISGHRSVSWYQQTPGQGLQFLFEYFSETQRNKGNFPGRFSGRQFSNSRSEMNVSTLELGDSALYLCASSSDARGPYEQYFGPGTRLTVT.

This clone has ten or more counts. Read data end 3 residues before the CDR3 end; the end is taken from the germline J gene. The chain links TRBV7-8 to TRBJ2-2; tentatively, D is TRBD1 (6 bases). Germline CDR1 reads SGHVS; CDR2 reads FQNEAQ. V was shortened by 4 bases and J by 0 bases, with 12 bases between the two germline ends. The CDR3 is 16 amino acids. The covered CDR3 bases are TGTGCCAGCAGCTCGTACAGGGTGGCGAACACCGGGGAG. It yields the protein CASSSYRVANTGE. The full CDR3 sequence reads CASSSYRVANTGELFF.

This clone was detected many times. The sequence runs out 3 residues before the end of the CDR3; the remainder is reconstructed from the germline J gene. The rearrangement joins TRBV5-6 to TRBJ2-3; D gene uncertain. Deletions cut 0 bases from V and 6 bases from J, with 8 bases between. CDR1 and CDR2 (germline): SGHDT, YYEEEE. The CDR3 spans 13 residues. The CDR3 loop is CASSLVSTDTQYF. The DNA read from the CDR3 is TGTGCCAGCAGCTTGGTTTCTACGGATACG. Variable domain in full (rest from reference TRBV5-6 and TRBJ2-3): DAGVTQSPTHLIKTRGQQVTLRCSPKSGHDTVSWYQQALGQGPQFIFQYYEEEERQRGNFPDRFSGHQFPNYSSELNVNALLLGDSALYLCASSLVSTDTQYFGPGTRLTVL.

In this sample, this clone turned up many times. The observed sequence ends 3 residues before the CDR3 terminus, with the missing tail filled in from the germline J gene. The chain is built from TRBV29-1 and TRBJ2-1, with D possibly matching TRBD2 (5 bases). The CDR3 length is 13 residues. Germline CDR1 reads SQVTM; CDR2 reads ANQGSEA. Trimming cost V 5 bases and J 5 bases, with 13 bases left between them. The CDR3 here is CSVLAGQHNEQFF. CDR3 DNA (partial): TGCAGCGTTCTGGCGGGCCAACACAATGAG.

This clone was detected many times. Coverage ceases 3 residues before the CDR3 finishes, and the germline J gene fills in the end. This chain links TRBV19 with TRBJ1-2, with 8 bases fitting TRBD1. Looked up from germline, CDR1 is LNHDA and CDR2 is SQIVND (reference sequence). V was pared by 4 bases and J by 6 bases, with 4 bases of the junction left unmatched. The CDR3 totals 13 residues. CDR3 bases read: TGTGCCAGTAGTAGCACAGGGGGGAATGGC. Encoded protein: CASSSTGGNG. The full CDR3 protein reads CASSSTGGNGYTF.